This TCR beta chain was identified in a study of T cells in Graves' hyperthyroidism and ophthalmopathy. Study in general: Pretreatment peripheral blood was obtained at initial diagnosis.

This clonotype was recorded once. Its antigen is not identified. Overall study findings and caveats: Blood samples included most of the expanded thyroid clonotypes exceeding 0.001.

Looked up from germline, CDR1 is DFQATT and CDR2 is SNEGSKA (reference sequence). The CDR3 has 14 residues. V was pared by 6 bases and J by 7 bases, with 19 bases between. Ophthalmopathy patients had moderate-to-severe active disease, CAS ≥3, NOSPECS ≥4, and disease duration under 3 months. Researchers took RNA transcripts and amplified the TCR beta CDR3 regions from them. The HTBI primer set drove a first-round RT-PCR of the TCR CDR3. TCRdb independently ran MiXCR on the multiplex PCR reads; one entry per CDR3 protein. There are hundreds of thousands of distinct CDR3 sequences in the sample; less than 25% occur only once, and 34% lies in the top ten.

This TCR was sampled from a man aged 30-40 years with Graves' ophthalmopathy. The chain is built from TRBV20-1 and TRBJ2-1, with D maybe TRBD1 (6 bases). The sequenced sample was blood. The CDR3 DNA follows: TGCAGTGCCCCCCGGCAGGGGTTAGTAAATGAGCAGTTCTTC. Translation gives CSAPRQGLVNEQFF.